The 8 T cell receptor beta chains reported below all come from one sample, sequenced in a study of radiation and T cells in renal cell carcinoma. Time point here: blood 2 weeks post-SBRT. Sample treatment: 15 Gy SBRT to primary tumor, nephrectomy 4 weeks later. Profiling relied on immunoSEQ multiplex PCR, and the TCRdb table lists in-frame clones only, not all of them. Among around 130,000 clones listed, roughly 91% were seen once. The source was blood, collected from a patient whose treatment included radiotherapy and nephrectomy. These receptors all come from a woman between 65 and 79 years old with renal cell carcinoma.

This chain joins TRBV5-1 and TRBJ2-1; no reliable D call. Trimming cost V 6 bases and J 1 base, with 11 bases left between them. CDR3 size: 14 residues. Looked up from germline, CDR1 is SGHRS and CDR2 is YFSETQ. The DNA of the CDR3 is TGCGCCAGCACCCCGGGCTTTTCCTACAATGAGCAGTTCTTC. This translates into CASTPGFSYNEQFF.

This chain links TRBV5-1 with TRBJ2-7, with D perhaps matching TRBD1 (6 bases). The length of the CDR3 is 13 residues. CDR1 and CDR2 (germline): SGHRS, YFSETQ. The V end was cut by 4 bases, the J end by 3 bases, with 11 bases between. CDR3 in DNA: TGCGCCAGCAGCCAATCGGACAGCTACGAGCAGTACTTC. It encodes CASSQSDSYEQYF. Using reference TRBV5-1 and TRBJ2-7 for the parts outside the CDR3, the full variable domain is KAGVTQTPRYLIKTRGQQVTLSCSPISGHRSVSWYQQTPGQGLQFLFEYFSETQRNKGNFPGRFSGRQFSNSRSEMNVSTLELGDSALYLCASSQSDSYEQYFGPGTRLTVT.

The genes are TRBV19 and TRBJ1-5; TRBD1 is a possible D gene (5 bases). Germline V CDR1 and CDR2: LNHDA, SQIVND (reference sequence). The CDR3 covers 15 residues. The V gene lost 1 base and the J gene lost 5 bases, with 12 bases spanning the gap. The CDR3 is CASSIGRGGYQPQHF. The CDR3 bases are TGTGCCAGTAGTATAGGGCGGGGGGGATATCAGCCCCAGCATTTT.

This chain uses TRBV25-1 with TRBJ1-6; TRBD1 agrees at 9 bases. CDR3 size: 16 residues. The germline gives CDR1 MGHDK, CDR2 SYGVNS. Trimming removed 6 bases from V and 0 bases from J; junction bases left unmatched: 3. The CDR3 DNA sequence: TGTGCCAGCAGGGGACAGGGAAGCTCCTATAATTCACCCCTCCACTTT. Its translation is CASRGQGSSYNSPLHF.

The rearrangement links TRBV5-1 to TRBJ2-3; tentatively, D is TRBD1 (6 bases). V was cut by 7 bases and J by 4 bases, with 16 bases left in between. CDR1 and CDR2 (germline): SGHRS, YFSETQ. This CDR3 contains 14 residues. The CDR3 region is CASDLGGFPDTQYF. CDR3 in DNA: TGCGCCAGCGATTTAGGGGGTTTCCCAGATACGCAGTATTTT. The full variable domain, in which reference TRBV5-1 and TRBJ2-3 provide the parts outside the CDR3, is KAGVTQTPRYLIKTRGQQVTLSCSPISGHRSVSWYQQTPGQGLQFLFEYFSETQRNKGNFPGRFSGRQFSNSRSEMNVSTLELGDSALYLCASDLGGFPDTQYFGPGTRLTVL.

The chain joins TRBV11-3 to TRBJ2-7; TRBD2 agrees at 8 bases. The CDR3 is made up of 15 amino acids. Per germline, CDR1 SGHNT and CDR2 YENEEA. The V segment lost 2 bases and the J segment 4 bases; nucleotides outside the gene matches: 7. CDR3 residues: CASSLQSGGTYEQYF. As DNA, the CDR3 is TGTGCCAGCAGCTTACAGAGCGGGGGAACGTACGAGCAGTACTTC.

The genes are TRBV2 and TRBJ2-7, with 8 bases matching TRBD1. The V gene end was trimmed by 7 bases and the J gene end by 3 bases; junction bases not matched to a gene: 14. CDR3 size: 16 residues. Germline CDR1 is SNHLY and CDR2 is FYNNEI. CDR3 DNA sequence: TGTGCCAGCACACGGTACACCGGGACAGGAGGCTACGAGCAGTACTTC. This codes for CASTRYTGTGGYEQYF.

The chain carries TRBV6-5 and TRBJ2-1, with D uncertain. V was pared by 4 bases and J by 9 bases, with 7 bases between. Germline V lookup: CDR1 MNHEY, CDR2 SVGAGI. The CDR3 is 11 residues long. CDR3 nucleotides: TGTGCCAGCAGTTTTACGGGTGAGCAGTTCTTC. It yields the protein CASSFTGEQFF.